The entry below gives a single TCR beta chain sequence along with its context. The antigen remains undetermined. This record comes from a study of early T cells in non-severe SARS-CoV-2 infection. For the study at large: Unsorted whole blood bulk RNA was sequenced, with unpaired chains.

Each CDR3 protein is one row after TCRdb ran MiXCR on the 5' RACE reads. This table has 56,000 or so distinct CDR3 sequences, roughly 8% appearing once. V gave up 5 bases and J gave up 2 bases, with 17 bases separating them. The CDR3 sequence is 16 residues long. Germline V gene data show CDR1 as SGHVS and CDR2 as FNYEAQ. Study results and caveats: Anti-spike CD8 responses were favored in VDJdb matching, and private and CD4 specificities were missed.

The TCR was taken from an adult who was a healthcare worker with PCR-confirmed SARS-CoV-2 infection or an uninfected control (not recorded which). The sample taken for sequencing was whole blood. The V call is TRBV7-6, the J call TRBJ2-3; D remains unclear. The chain's CDR3 is CASSSSTWSYTDTQYF. In nucleotides, the CDR3 is TGTGCCAGCAGCAGCAGCACATGGAGTTACACAGATACGCAGTATTTT.